These 17 T cell receptor beta chains were all obtained from the same sample, sequenced in a study of T-cell reconstitution after alpha-beta-depleted transplantation in children. The library targeted TCRbeta and was prepared with unique molecular identifiers. One entry per CDR3 protein, called by TCRdb with MiXCR from the PCR reads. The sample includes some 490,000 distinct CDR3 sequences, roughly an eighth of them seen just once. The input for sequencing was PBMCs from the stem cell graft donor, taken from the stem cell graft. The receptors originated from a human donor who donated a stem cell graft to a child with combined immunodeficiency.

This chain uses TRBV10-3 with TRBJ2-5; 10 positions agree with TRBD2. The CDR3 extends over 15 amino acids. Germline V gene sequence: CDR1 ENHRY, CDR2 SYGVKD. Trimming cost V 4 bases and J 2 bases; bases outside gene matches: 4. CDR3 sequence (DNA): TGTGCCATCAGTGGTGGACTAGCGGAACAAGAGACCCAGTACTTC. This sequence encodes CAISGGLAEQETQYF.

The V call is TRBV4-2, the J call TRBJ2-3; 8 bases align to TRBD1. CDR3 length: 16 residues. The J segment lost 2 bases and the V segment lost 2 bases, leaving 6 bases of the junction unmatched. Germline V gives CDR1 LGHNA, CDR2 YNFKEQ. This chain's CDR3 is CASSQRTGRPTDTQYF. Written as DNA, the CDR3 is TGTGCCAGCAGCCAAAGGACAGGGAGGCCCACAGATACGCAGTATTTT.

The genes are TRBV20-1 and TRBJ2-3; 13 nucleotides align to TRBD2. Germline CDR1 reads DFQATT; CDR2 reads SNEGSKA (reference sequence). With 6 bases clipped from V and 1 base from J, the junction kept 10 bases outside the gene matches. The CDR3 contains 17 residues. The CDR3 bases are TGCAGTGCCCCGAGACTAGCGGGGGGCCTCGGCACAGATACGCAGTATTTT. This encodes CSAPRLAGGLGTDTQYF.

This clonotype showed up many times. This sequence joins TRBV20-1 and TRBJ2-7; the D gene could be TRBD1 or TRBD2 (6 bases each). Trimming removed 6 bases from V and 5 bases from J, with 20 bases in between. The germline V gene has CDR1 DFQATT and CDR2 SNEGSKA (reference sequence). This CDR3 is built from 14 residues. CDR3 region: CSAPHRGGRDEQYF. As DNA, the CDR3 is TGCAGTGCCCCACACCGAGGGGGGCGGGACGAGCAGTACTTC.

This clonotype was counted only a few times. The rearrangement uses TRBV6-2 or TRBV6-3 and TRBJ1-2; maybe TRBD1 (5 bases). With 4 bases removed from V and 4 bases from J, the gap between germline ends came to 13 bases. This CDR3 has 14 residues. Germline CDR1 and CDR2: MNHEY and SVGEGT. CDR3 bases: TGTGCCAGCAGTTTCCGGGGACCGATCTATGGCTACACCTTC. It specifies CASSFRGPIYGYTF.

This rearrangement joins TRBV19 to TRBJ2-6, with 11 bases lining up with TRBD2. V gave up 3 bases and J gave up 1 base; unmatched junction bases: 2. The germline CDR1 and CDR2 sequences are LNHDA and SQIVND (reference sequence). This CDR3 is built from 17 residues. CDR3 nucleotides: TGTGCCAGTAGTATGCTAGCGGGAGGATCTGGGGCCAACGTCCTGACTTTC. It yields the protein CASSMLAGGSGANVLTF.

This clonotype was seen ten or more times. The V call is TRBV10-3, the J call TRBJ2-3; D remains ambiguous. Trimming took off 10 bases at V and 3 bases at J, with 17 bases between the two ends. This CDR3 has 14 residues. Germline-derived CDR1 and CDR2 are ENHRY and SYGVKD. The CDR3 coding sequence is TGTGCCACGCGCCAAGACCCGGTGACAGATACGCAGTATTTT. Amino acids: CATRQDPVTDTQYF.

The V gene is TRBV25-1, the J gene TRBJ2-7, with D possibly being TRBD1 (5 bases). The CDR3 loop spans 14 amino acids. V was clipped by 1 base and J by 6 bases, with 13 bases between them. The germline CDR1 and CDR2 sequences are MGHDK and SYGVNS. In DNA, the CDR3 is TGTGCCAGCAGTGAATTCTCAAGGGGTTCCGAGCAGTACTTC. Encoded protein: CASSEFSRGSEQYF.

Ten or more counts support this clonotype. The chain uses TRBV5-1 and TRBJ2-2; D gene ambiguous. This CDR3 is built from 13 residues. Germline lookup yields CDR1 SGHRS and CDR2 YFSETQ. The germline V and J ends were trimmed by 4 bases and 7 bases, with 11 bases remaining between them. The CDR3 loop reads CASSGRLDGELFF. CDR3 DNA: TGCGCCAGCAGCGGACGGTTGGACGGGGAGCTGTTTTTT.

This clonotype appeared many times. The chain is built from TRBV9 and TRBJ2-7; TRBD2 aligns across 7 bases. The CDR3 runs 14 residues. CDR1 and CDR2 (germline): SGDLS, YYNGEE. With V trimmed by 0 bases and J by 2 bases, 2 bases remained unmatched. The CDR3 loop is CASSVGAGTYEQYF. CDR3 bases: TGTGCCAGCAGCGTAGGAGCGGGGACCTACGAGCAGTACTTC.

This clonotype was recorded many times. V usage is TRBV12-3 or TRBV12-4 and J usage is TRBJ2-1; TRBD2 agrees at 10 bases. The J segment lost 9 bases and the V segment lost 5 bases, leaving 10 bases of the junction unmatched. The CDR3 has 15 amino acids. The CDR3 DNA sequence: TGTGCCAGCAGTCTTCCGGGACTAGCGCCTGGTGAGCAGTTCTTC. This translates into CASSLPGLAPGEQFF.

This clonotype was counted at least ten times. The genes are TRBV11-2 and TRBJ2-3, with D uncertain. This CDR3 is 15 amino acids long. V lost 6 bases and J 2 bases, leaving 15 bases between the germline ends. Germline lookup yields CDR1 SGHAT and CDR2 FQNNGV. The CDR3 sequence is CASSLGWGVTDTQYF. The CDR3 DNA reads as TGTGCCAGCAGTTTGGGATGGGGTGTCACAGATACGCAGTATTTT.

The CDR3 loop is CASSQGWAAGDKNIQYF. The CDR3 coding sequence is TGTGCCAGCAGCCAAGGTTGGGCTGCAGGGGACAAAAACATTCAGTACTTC. The chain is built from TRBV7-9 and TRBJ2-4; a weak D match, TRBD1 (6 bases). V lost 5 bases, J lost 3 bases, and 20 bases lay in between. The CDR3 spans 17 residues. Germline V gene lookup returns CDR1 SEHNR and CDR2 FQNEAQ (reference sequence).

In this sample, this clonotype turned up many times. This chain joins TRBV2 and TRBJ2-7, with unresolved D. This CDR3 comprises 14 residues. The V gene's germline CDR1 is SNHLY and CDR2 FYNNEI. V lost 4 bases, J lost 6 bases, and 16 bases lay in between. The CDR3 loop reads CASSATEAAREQYF. CDR3 nucleotides: TGTGCCAGCAGTGCAACAGAGGCCGCCCGCGAGCAGTACTTC.

This chain joins TRBV12-3 or TRBV12-4 and TRBJ2-2; D is undetermined. The CDR3 spans 13 residues. Trimming cost V 3 bases and J 6 bases, with 8 bases left between them. The CDR3 DNA reads TGTGCCAGCAGTTTGGTGGTGTCCGGGGAGCTGTTTTTT. Amino acid sequence: CASSLVVSGELFF.

This clonotype was picked up a small number of times. This chain links TRBV4-3 with TRBJ2-2; 10 nucleotides line up with TRBD2. Losses at the gene ends were 0 bases for V and 1 base for J; bases not matched to a gene: 11. The CDR3 has 20 amino acids. The germline CDR1 and CDR2 sequences are LGHNA and YSLEER. CDR3 protein: CASSQDSLAGADMNTGELFF. The CDR3 bases are TGCGCCAGCAGCCAAGATAGCCTAGCGGGAGCGGATATGAACACCGGGGAGCTGTTTTTT.

This clonotype was detected only a few times. The chain couples TRBV29-1 to TRBJ2-3; 8 positions agree with TRBD1. V shed 0 bases and J 3 bases; nucleotides not matched to a gene: 5. CDR1 is SQVTM, CDR2 ANQGSEA, per germline. The CDR3 is 15 amino acids. The CDR3, as DNA: TGCAGCGTTGAAGAAACCGGACAGGGTACAGATACGCAGTATTTT. This codes for CSVEETGQGTDTQYF.